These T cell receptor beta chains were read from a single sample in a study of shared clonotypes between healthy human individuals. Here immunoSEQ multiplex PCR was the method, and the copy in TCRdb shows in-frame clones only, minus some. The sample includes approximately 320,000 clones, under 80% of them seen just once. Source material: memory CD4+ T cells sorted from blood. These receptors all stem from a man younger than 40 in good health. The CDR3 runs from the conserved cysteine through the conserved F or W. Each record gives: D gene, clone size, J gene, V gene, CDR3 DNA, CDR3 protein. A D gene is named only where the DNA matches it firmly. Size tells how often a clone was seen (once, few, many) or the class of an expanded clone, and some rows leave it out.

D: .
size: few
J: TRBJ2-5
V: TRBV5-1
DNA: TGCGCCAGCAGCTTGGCTCGCAGGGAGACCCAGTACTTC
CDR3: CASSLARRETQYF

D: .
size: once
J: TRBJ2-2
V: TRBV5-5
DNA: TGTGCCAGCAGCTTGGGACTAGTAACGGGCGGGGAGCTGTTTTTT
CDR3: CASSLGLVTGGELFF

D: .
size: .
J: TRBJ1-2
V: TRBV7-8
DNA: TGTGCCAGCAGCTTAGCGAGGGGGATGACCCACTATGGCTACACCTTC
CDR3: CASSLARGMTHYGYTF

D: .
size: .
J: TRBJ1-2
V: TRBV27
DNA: TGTGCCAGCAGTTTCCGGGGTTATGGCTACACCTTC
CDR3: CASSFRGYGYTF

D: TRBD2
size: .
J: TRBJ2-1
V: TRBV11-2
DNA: TGTGCCAGCAGCTTAGAACTAGCGGGTGGACTTTCCTACAATGAGCAGTTCTTC
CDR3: CASSLELAGGLSYNEQFF

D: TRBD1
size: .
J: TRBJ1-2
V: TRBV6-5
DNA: TGTGCCAGCAGTCGGACAGGATTATCCTATGGCTACACCTTC
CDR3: CASSRTGLSYGYTF

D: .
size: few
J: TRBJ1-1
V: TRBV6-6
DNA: TGTGCCAGCAGTTACGGTGGTGGCCCCACTGAAGCTTTCTTT
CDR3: CASSYGGGPTEAFF

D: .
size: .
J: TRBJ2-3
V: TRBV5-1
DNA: TGCGCCAGCAGCTCCCCGGCCTTACAAACGCAGTATTTT
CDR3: CASSSPALQTQYF

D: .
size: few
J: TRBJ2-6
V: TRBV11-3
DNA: TGTGCCAGCAGCTTAACCGGGGCCGGGGCCAACGTCCTGACTTTC
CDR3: CASSLTGAGANVLTF

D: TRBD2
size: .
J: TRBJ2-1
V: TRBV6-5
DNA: TGTGCCAGCAGTCTAGCGGGAGGGGACTACAATGAGCAGTTCTTC
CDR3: CASSLAGGDYNEQFF

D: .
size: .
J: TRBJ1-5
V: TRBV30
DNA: TGTGCCTGGAGTGTGGGGGAAGGCTCGCAGCCCCAGCATTTT
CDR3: CAWSVGEGSQPQHF

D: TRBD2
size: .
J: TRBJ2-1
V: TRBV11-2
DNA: TGTGCCAGCAGCCAAGGGGCGGGAGGGCCCTACAATGAGCAGTTCTTC
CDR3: CASSQGAGGPYNEQFF

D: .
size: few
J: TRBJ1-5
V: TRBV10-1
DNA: TGCGCCAGCAGTGAGTCGCAGGTCCTGCGCCAGCCCCAGCATTTT
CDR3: CASSESQVLRQPQHF

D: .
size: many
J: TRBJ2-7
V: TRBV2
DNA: TGTGCCAGCTTCCAGGGAAACTACGAGCAGTACTTC
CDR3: CASFQGNYEQYF

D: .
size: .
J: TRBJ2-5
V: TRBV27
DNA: TGTGCCAGCAGGGCCAAACGAGTATGGATGGAGACCCAGTACTTC
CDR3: CASRAKRVWMETQYF

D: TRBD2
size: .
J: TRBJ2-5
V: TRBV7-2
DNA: TGTGCCAGCAGCCTAACTAGCGATCAAGAGACCCAGTACTTC
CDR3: CASSLTSDQETQYF

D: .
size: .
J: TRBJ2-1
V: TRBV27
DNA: TGTGCCAGCAGGGGTACTAGCTCCTACAATGAGCAGTTCTTC
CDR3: CASRGTSSYNEQFF

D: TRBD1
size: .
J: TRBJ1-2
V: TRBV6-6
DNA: TGTGCCAGCAGTCCGGACAGGGCCTACTATGGCTACACCTTC
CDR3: CASSPDRAYYGYTF

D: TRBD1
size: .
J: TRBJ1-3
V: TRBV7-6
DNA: TGTGCCAGCAGCTTAGGCCCGGGACAGCCCTCTGGAAACACCATATATTTT
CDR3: CASSLGPGQPSGNTIYF

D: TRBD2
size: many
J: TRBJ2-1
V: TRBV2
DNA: TGTGCCAGCAGTGTACCCAGCGGGAGGGGAAATGAGCAGTTCTTC
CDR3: CASSVPSGRGNEQFF

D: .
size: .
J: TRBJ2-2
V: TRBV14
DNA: TGTGCCAGCAGCCCTGACACCGGGGAGCTGTTTTTT
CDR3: CASSPDTGELFF

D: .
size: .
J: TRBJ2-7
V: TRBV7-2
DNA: TGTGCCAGCAGCTTAGGCCAATACGGATCCCGAGGTTTGGAGCAGTACTTC
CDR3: CASSLGQYGSRGLEQYF

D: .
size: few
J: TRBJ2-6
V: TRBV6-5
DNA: TGTGCCAGCAGTTACTCTTATGAGTCTGGGGCCAACGTCCTGACTTTC
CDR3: CASSYSYESGANVLTF

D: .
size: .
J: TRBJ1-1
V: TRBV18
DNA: TGTGCCAGCTCACCACCTAACAGGGTAGAAGCTTTCTTT
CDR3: CASSPPNRVEAFF

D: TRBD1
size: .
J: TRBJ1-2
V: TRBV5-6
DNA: TGTGCCAGCAGCGACCTAGGACAGGGGAGGGGCTACACCTTC
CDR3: CASSDLGQGRGYTF

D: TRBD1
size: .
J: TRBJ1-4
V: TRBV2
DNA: TGTGCCAGCAGGGAACCGGGACAGGGTCGTGAAAAACTGTTTTTT
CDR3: CASREPGQGREKLFF

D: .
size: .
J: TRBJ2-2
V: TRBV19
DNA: TGTGCCAGTAGTATGGGTACTGGCGGGGAGCTGTTTTTT
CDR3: CASSMGTGGELFF

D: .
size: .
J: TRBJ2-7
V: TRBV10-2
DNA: TGCGCCAGCAGGGGCAGGGTGGTCGACGAGCAGTACTTC
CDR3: CASRGRVVDEQYF

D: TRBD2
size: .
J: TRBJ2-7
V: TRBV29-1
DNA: TGCAGCGTTGAGTTGGGACTAGCGGGAGGGCCGGGGGAGCAGTACTTC
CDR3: CSVELGLAGGPGEQYF

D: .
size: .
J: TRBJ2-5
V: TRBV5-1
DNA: TGCGCCAGCAGGAGCAACCAAGAGACCCAGTACTTC
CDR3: CASRSNQETQYF

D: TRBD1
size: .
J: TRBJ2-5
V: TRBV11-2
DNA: TGTGCCAGCAGCTTATCGACAGGGGCTGAGACCCAGTACTTC
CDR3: CASSLSTGAETQYF

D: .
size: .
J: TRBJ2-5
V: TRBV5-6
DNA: TGTGCCAGCAGCGGGTTTGCGGCAGGCGGTGAGACCCAGTACTTC
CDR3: CASSGFAAGGETQYF

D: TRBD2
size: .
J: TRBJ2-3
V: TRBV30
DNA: TGTGCCTTCCAGAACATACTTTGGGAGACTAGCGGGTTCACAGATACGCAGTATTTT
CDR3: CAFQNILWETSGFTDTQYF

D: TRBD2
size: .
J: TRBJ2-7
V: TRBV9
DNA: TGTGCCAGCAGCGTAGGACTAGCGGGAGTTTCTGAGCAGTACTTC
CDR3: CASSVGLAGVSEQYF

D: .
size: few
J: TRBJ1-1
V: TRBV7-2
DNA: TGTGCCAGCAGCTTAGCGGAGCAAGGGACTCGTGCTTTCTTT
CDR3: CASSLAEQGTRAFF

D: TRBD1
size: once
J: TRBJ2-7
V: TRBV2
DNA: TGTGCCAGCAGTACCGAGGACAGGGGCCCCTACGAGCAGTACTTC
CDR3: CASSTEDRGPYEQYF

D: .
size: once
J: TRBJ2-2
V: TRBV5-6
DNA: TGTGCCAGCAGCCCATGGACGGGGGACGTTCCCGGGGAGCTGTTTTTT
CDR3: CASSPWTGDVPGELFF

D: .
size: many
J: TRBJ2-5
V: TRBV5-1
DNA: TGCGCCAGCCGGCCGGGACAAGTCCAAGAGACCCAGTACTTC
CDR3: CASRPGQVQETQYF

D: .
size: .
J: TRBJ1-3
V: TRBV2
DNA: TGTGCCAGCAGAGCCGGGACGGCTGGAAACACCATATATTTT
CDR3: CASRAGTAGNTIYF

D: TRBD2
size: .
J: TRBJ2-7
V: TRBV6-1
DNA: TGTGCCAGCAGTGAAGAGGTAGCGGGACCCTACGAGCAGTACTTC
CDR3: CASSEEVAGPYEQYF